This T cell receptor (beta chain) originates from a study of post-analysis software for immune sequencing data. The overall study: Clinical courses comprised relapsing-remitting, secondary progressive and progressive-relapsing multiple sclerosis.

Incorporated into the TCR beta cDNA libraries were unique molecular identifiers, which served to reduce PCR and sequencing biases. Researchers reported around 510,000 cDNA molecules coming from approximately 0.95 to 9.8 million T cells. TCRdb processed the PCR reads anew with MiXCR; each CDR3 protein has one entry. The data contain hundreds of thousands of distinct CDR3 sequences, approximately 53% of them seen just once; the ten biggest clones take up approximately 4.2%. General observations from the study: By F measure, strong co-clustering occurred among samples prepared in the same batch. Multiple sclerosis patients had significantly lower normalized Chao1 diversity than controls. Patients had higher frequencies than controls of about five TRBV segments, including TRBV5-6, TRBV5-1 and TRBV20-1.

As regards this clonotype: Its matching antigen is unknown.

V was clipped by 0 bases and J by 5 bases, with 19 bases between them. The CDR3 has 18 residues. From germline, CDR1 is LGHNA and CDR2 YNFKEQ. The origin of this receptor is a girl aged 10-17 years with multiple sclerosis. What was sequenced was blood. The chain employs TRBV4-2 and TRBJ1-4; TRBD1 is a possible D gene (5 bases). This chain's CDR3 is CASSQDGNRWWDNEKLFF. CDR3 coding DNA: TGTGCCAGCAGCCAAGATGGGAACAGATGGTGGGACAATGAAAAACTGTTTTTT.